These 3 T cell receptor beta chains originate from one sample sequenced in a study of regulatory and conventional T cells in RAG deficiency. Here immunoSEQ multiplex PCR was the method, and the copy in TCRdb shows in-frame clones only, minus some. The sample has under 35,000 clones, about 76% seen once; the top ten hold around 3.4%. Genomic DNA came from blood conventional CD4+ T cells gated CD25-low CD127-high. These sequences were also reported in another study, on regulatory T cells. That paper notes: Amplification used 52 TRBV primers and 13 TRBJ primers.

The sequenced sample consisted of CD4+ effector T cells sorted from blood. These receptors all come from a human donor in good health.

This clone was seen more than once but under ten times. The CDR3 DNA reads as TGTGCCAGCAGCGTAGTTGGGGACGCTAACTATGGCTACACCTTC. Amino acids: CASSVVGDANYGYTF. This chain uses TRBV9 with TRBJ1-2; TRBD1 might be the D (5 bases). CDR3 length equals 15 residues. Germline V CDR1 and CDR2: SGDLS, YYNGEE. The V and J ends lost 0 bases and 0 bases respectively, with 9 bases between them.

In its sample, this clone was seen a few times. The DNA of the CDR3 is TGTGCCAGCAGCGTAGACAGGGGCAATGAAAAACTGTTTTTT. Protein sequence: CASSVDRGNEKLFF. The chain employs TRBV9 and TRBJ1-4; the match to TRBD1 covers 7 bases. Germline lookup yields CDR1 SGDLS and CDR2 YYNGEE. The CDR3 covers 14 residues. V shed 0 bases, J shed 5 bases, and the junction held 1 base outside the gene matches.

The chain couples TRBV27 to TRBJ2-7; tentatively, D is TRBD1 or TRBD2 (6 bases each). The CDR3 has 15 residues. The germline gives CDR1 MNHEY, CDR2 SMNVEV (reference sequence). Trimming cost V 5 bases and J 4 bases, with 18 bases left between them. CDR3 nucleotides: TGTGCCAGCAGTACAAGGGGGGCATCAGCGTACGAGCAGTACTTC. It codes for CASSTRGASAYEQYF.